Listed below are T cell receptor beta chains from one sample, sequenced in a study of T cell responses to AZD1222 COVID-19 vaccine. Profiling relied on immunoSEQ multiplex PCR, and the TCRdb table lists in-frame clones only, not all of them. The table records 120,000 or so clones, roughly nine tenths of them present only once. Sequences were derived from peripheral blood, sampled on day 0 of AZD1222 vaccination. Receptor source: an adult in good health. Both conserved end residues are part of each CDR3. D genes are given only for firm matches. Size values are once, few and many counts, or a class for expanded clones, and some rows have none.

V,D,size,J,CDR3,DNA
TRBV15,NA,NA,TRBJ2-5,CATRGQETQYF,TGTGCCACCAGGGGGCAAGAGACCCAGTACTTC
TRBV4-1,TRBD1,NA,TRBJ2-7,CASSQDYARGGYDEQYF,TGCGCCAGCAGCCAAGATTATGCCCGAGGGGGCTACGACGAGCAGTACTTC
TRBV28,TRBD1,NA,TRBJ1-5,CASRTPGQGGQPQHF,TGTGCCAGCAGAACCCCGGGACAGGGAGGTCAGCCCCAGCATTTT
TRBV28,TRBD1,NA,TRBJ1-4,CASSYQGQGRGEKLFF,TGTGCCAGCAGCTACCAAGGACAGGGGCGAGGGGAAAAACTGTTTTTT
TRBV28,NA,NA,TRBJ1-5,CASSYYSNQPQHF,TGTGCCAGCAGTTACTATAGCAATCAGCCCCAGCATTTT
TRBV24-1,NA,NA,TRBJ1-3,CATSDPGRNGNTIYF,TGTGCCACCAGTGACCCGGGAAGAAACGGAAACACCATATATTTT
TRBV14,TRBD1,NA,TRBJ1-2,CASSDGQGVYGYTF,TGTGCCAGCAGTGACGGACAGGGAGTATATGGCTACACCTTC
TRBV5-4,NA,NA,TRBJ1-1,CASSFEGGMNTEAFF,TGTGCCAGCAGCTTTGAGGGAGGGATGAACACTGAAGCTTTCTTT
TRBV6-5,NA,NA,TRBJ1-2,CASSYSSAEFYGYTF,TGTGCCAGCAGTTACTCGTCGGCGGAGTTCTATGGCTACACCTTC
TRBV7-9,NA,NA,TRBJ2-7,CASSPDYEQYF,TGTGCCAGCAGCCCGGACTACGAGCAGTACTTC
TRBV3-1/TRBV3-2,NA,NA,TRBJ2-5,CASSQGPGGGQETQYF,TGTGCCAGCAGCCAAGGGCCAGGAGGGGGCCAAGAGACCCAGTACTTC
TRBV2,TRBD2,NA,TRBJ2-3,CASQRLAGADTQYF,TGTGCCAGTCAGCGACTAGCGGGAGCGGATACGCAGTATTTT
TRBV5-1,NA,NA,TRBJ1-3,CASSLVYDRRDTIYF,TGCGCCAGCAGCTTGGTCTACGACAGGAGGGACACCATATATTTT
TRBV11-2,NA,NA,TRBJ2-5,CASSFGQLKETQYF,TGTGCCAGCAGCTTCGGACAGCTTAAAGAGACCCAGTACTTC
TRBV28,NA,NA,TRBJ1-6,CATQSYNSPLHF,TGTGCCACTCAGAGTTATAATTCACCCCTCCACTTT
TRBV9,NA,NA,TRBJ2-1,CASSVERGSYNEQFF,TGTGCCAGCAGCGTCGAGAGGGGTTCCTACAATGAGCAGTTCTTC
TRBV18,TRBD1,NA,TRBJ1-2,CASSLNTGVYGYTF,TGTGCCAGCTCACTCAATACAGGGGTCTATGGCTACACCTTC
TRBV9,NA,NA,TRBJ2-1,CASSARVNEQFF,TGTGCCAGCAGCGCCAGGGTGAATGAGCAGTTCTTC
TRBV30,NA,NA,TRBJ2-3,CAWSSGQPPQYF,TGTGCCTGGAGCTCAGGCCAACCTCCGCAGTATTTT
TRBV5-4,TRBD1,NA,TRBJ1-1,CASSAGGTEAFF,TGTGCCAGCAGCGCAGGGGGCACTGAAGCTTTCTTT
TRBV5-1,NA,NA,TRBJ1-2,CASSLGGLGGYTF,TGCGCCAGCAGCTTGGGAGGGCTCGGTGGCTACACCTTC
TRBV10-2,NA,NA,TRBJ1-1,CASRLEAMNIRAFF,TGCGCCAGCCGCCTGGAGGCAATGAACATTAGGGCTTTCTTT
TRBV5-6,NA,NA,TRBJ1-3,CASRSGSPGNTIYF,TGTGCCAGCAGATCGGGAAGTCCCGGAAACACCATATATTTT
TRBV20-1,NA,NA,TRBJ1-5,CSASGGPQPQHF,TGCAGTGCTAGTGGCGGCCCACAGCCCCAGCATTTT
TRBV19,TRBD1,NA,TRBJ1-4,CASSTYGTVDNEKLFF,TGTGCCAGTAGTACCTACGGGACAGTAGATAATGAAAAACTGTTTTTT
TRBV25-1,TRBD1,once,TRBJ1-1,CASCRSDRAEAFF,TGTGCCAGCTGCAGATCGGACAGGGCAGAAGCTTTCTTT
TRBV11-1,NA,NA,TRBJ1-1,CASSPDRSGTEAFF,TGTGCCAGCAGCCCAGACAGGAGTGGCACTGAAGCTTTCTTT
TRBV5-8,NA,NA,TRBJ1-5,CASSAGAGNIGNQPQHF,TGTGCCAGCAGCGCCGGGGCAGGGAATATAGGCAATCAGCCCCAGCATTTT
TRBV9,NA,NA,TRBJ1-5,CASSATGSNQPQHF,TGTGCCAGCAGCGCCACAGGGAGCAATCAGCCCCAGCATTTT
TRBV5-5,NA,NA,TRBJ2-7,CASSLSADKVYEQYF,TGTGCCAGCAGCTTGAGCGCGGATAAGGTCTACGAGCAGTACTTC
TRBV19,NA,NA,TRBJ2-2,CASSTFELTGELFF,TGTGCCAGTAGTACTTTTGAACTCACGGGAGAGCTGTTTTTT
TRBV3-1/TRBV3-2,NA,NA,TRBJ1-6,CASSLSSNSPLHF,TGTGCCAGCAGCCTATCTTCTAATTCACCCCTCCACTTT
TRBV11-2,NA,NA,TRBJ1-5,CASSLGGQPQHF,TGTGCCAGCAGCTTAGGTGGCCAGCCCCAGCATTTT
TRBV15,NA,NA,TRBJ1-5,CATSRGNQPQHF,TGTGCCACCAGCAGGGGCAATCAGCCCCAGCATTTT
TRBV28,NA,NA,TRBJ1-5,CASSAPGQPQHF,TGTGCCAGCAGTGCCCCCGGACAGCCCCAGCATTTT
TRBV5-1,TRBD1,NA,TRBJ1-1,CASSEGLQGTEAFF,TGCGCCAGCAGCGAGGGACTACAGGGGACTGAAGCTTTCTTT
TRBV18,NA,NA,TRBJ2-7,CASSPRSSVLNPYEQYF,TGTGCCAGCTCACCAAGGTCTAGCGTCCTAAACCCCTACGAGCAGTACTTC
TRBV11-2,NA,NA,TRBJ1-6,CASSDRSNSPLHF,TGTGCCAGCAGTGACAGGTCCAATTCACCCCTCCACTTT
TRBV19,TRBD1,NA,TRBJ1-1,CASSSGTATEAFF,TGTGCCAGTAGTTCCGGGACAGCAACCGAAGCTTTCTTT
TRBV3-1/TRBV3-2,NA,NA,TRBJ1-5,CASSLGSSSNQPQHF,TGTGCCAGCAGCCTTGGGTCCTCTAGCAATCAGCCCCAGCATTTT